This is a list of T cell receptor beta chains from one sample in a study of T cell changes during pregnancy in multiple sclerosis. Generated by immunoSEQ multiplex PCR, the TCRdb table keeps only in-frame clones and is missing some. The table shows tens of thousands of clones, with more than 85% occurring only once. Sample: CD8+ T cells from peripheral blood mononuclear cells, taken before pregnancy. The source of these receptors is a female donor with multiple sclerosis, enrolled in a pregnancy study. The CDR3 runs from the conserved cysteine through the conserved F or W. The order of the fields is V gene, J gene, D gene, CDR3 length, CDR3 protein. A D gene is named only where the DNA matches it firmly.

V: TRBV5-6
J: TRBJ2-7
D: NA
length: 12
CDR3: CASSPGSYEQYF

V: TRBV6-6
J: TRBJ1-4
D: TRBD1
length: 14
CDR3: CASSRGQGNEKLFF

V: TRBV5-6
J: TRBJ1-2
D: NA
length: 15
CDR3: CASSLGVGQGNGYTF

V: TRBV6-4
J: TRBJ1-6
D: NA
length: 13
CDR3: CASSDRVNSPLHF

V: TRBV9
J: TRBJ1-5
D: NA
length: 15
CDR3: CASSDGGGSNQPQHF

V: TRBV9
J: TRBJ2-5
D: NA
length: 13
CDR3: CASSTWTEETQYF

V: TRBV7-9
J: TRBJ2-1
D: TRBD2
length: 14
CDR3: CASSFGAGVNEQFF

V: TRBV29-1
J: TRBJ1-1
D: TRBD1
length: 12
CDR3: CSVGQGSTEAFF

V: TRBV30
J: TRBJ2-7
D: TRBD1
length: 13
CDR3: CAWAIGQGGEQYF

V: TRBV19
J: TRBJ1-6
D: NA
length: 17
CDR3: CASSMDDSSSYNSPLHF

V: TRBV5-1
J: TRBJ2-1
D: NA
length: 12
CDR3: CASRGQNNEQFF

V: TRBV10-3
J: TRBJ2-1
D: NA
length: 14
CDR3: CATEISGSYNEQFF

V: TRBV6-5
J: TRBJ2-5
D: TRBD2
length: 15
CDR3: CASRGTSGLGETQYF

V: TRBV5-6
J: TRBJ2-7
D: TRBD2
length: 15
CDR3: CASSLGRTSGYEQYF

V: TRBV5-8
J: TRBJ2-7
D: TRBD1
length: 14
CDR3: CASSLGQGPYEQYF

V: TRBV5-1
J: TRBJ1-2
D: NA
length: 14
CDR3: CASRPEQGVYGYTF

V: TRBV15
J: TRBJ2-7
D: NA
length: 15
CDR3: CATSGRQALTDEQYF

V: TRBV28
J: TRBJ2-3
D: TRBD1
length: 16
CDR3: CASSLPPDREDYTQYF

V: TRBV27
J: TRBJ2-2
D: NA
length: 16
CDR3: CASTEGGFANTGELFF

V: TRBV25-1
J: TRBJ1-3
D: NA
length: 11
CDR3: CATHSGNTIYF

V: TRBV9
J: TRBJ1-5
D: NA
length: 14
CDR3: CASSVVGGVRPQHF

V: TRBV5-1
J: TRBJ2-7
D: NA
length: 12
CDR3: CASSLMGDWGDF

V: TRBV27
J: TRBJ1-2
D: NA
length: 15
CDR3: CASSLLGGLNYGYTF

V: TRBV27
J: TRBJ2-7
D: TRBD2
length: 15
CDR3: CASSQILAGTYEQYF

V: TRBV9
J: TRBJ1-2
D: TRBD1
length: 15
CDR3: CASSIARDRTYGYTF

V: TRBV6-6
J: TRBJ1-2
D: NA
length: 13
CDR3: CASTAGEPHGYTF

V: TRBV13
J: TRBJ1-6
D: NA
length: 14
CDR3: CASSSGLGDKALHF

V: TRBV6-1
J: TRBJ1-4
D: TRBD1
length: 15
CDR3: CASSGTGATNEKLFF

V: TRBV5-6
J: TRBJ1-5
D: NA
length: 14
CDR3: CASSFEGSHQPQHF

V: TRBV4-1
J: TRBJ1-1
D: TRBD1
length: 15
CDR3: CASSPWTGSDVEAFF

V: TRBV27
J: TRBJ2-2
D: NA
length: 11
CDR3: CASLGGGELFF

V: TRBV19
J: TRBJ1-1
D: NA
length: 15
CDR3: CASSIVSEYNTEAFF

V: TRBV29-1
J: TRBJ2-2
D: NA
length: 13
CDR3: CSVPGHNTGELFF

V: TRBV5-4
J: TRBJ2-7
D: NA
length: 14
CDR3: CASRSGYSTYEQYF

V: TRBV13
J: TRBJ2-2
D: NA
length: 15
CDR3: CASSRRGFNTGELFF